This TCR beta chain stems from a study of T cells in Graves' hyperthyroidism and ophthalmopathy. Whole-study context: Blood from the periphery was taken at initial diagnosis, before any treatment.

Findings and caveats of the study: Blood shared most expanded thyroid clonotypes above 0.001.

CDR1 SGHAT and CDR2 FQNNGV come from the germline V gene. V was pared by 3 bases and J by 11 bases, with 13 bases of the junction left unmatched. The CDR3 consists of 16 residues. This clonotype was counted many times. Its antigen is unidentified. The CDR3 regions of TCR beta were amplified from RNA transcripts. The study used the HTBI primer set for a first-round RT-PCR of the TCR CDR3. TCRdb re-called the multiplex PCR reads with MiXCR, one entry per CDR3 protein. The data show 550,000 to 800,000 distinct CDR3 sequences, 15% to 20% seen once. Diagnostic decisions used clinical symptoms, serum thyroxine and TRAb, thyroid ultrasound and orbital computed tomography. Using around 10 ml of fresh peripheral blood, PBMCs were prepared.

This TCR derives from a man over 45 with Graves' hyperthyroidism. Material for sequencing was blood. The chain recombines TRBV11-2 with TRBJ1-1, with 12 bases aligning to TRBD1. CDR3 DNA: TGTGCCAGCAGCTTCCTATCCCGGGACAGGGGGCATAGGGCTTTCTTT. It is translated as CASSFLSRDRGHRAFF.